This TCR beta chain was observed in a study of T cell responses to AZD1222 COVID-19 vaccine. Whole-study results and caveats: A rise in Spike-specific TCR breadth and depth followed two AZD1222 doses.

Details on this clone: Its antigen is still unknown.

Germline V CDR1 and CDR2: LNHNV, YYDKDF (reference sequence). The CDR3 runs 16 residues. V was pared by 1 base and J by 2 bases, with 14 bases between. Some clones are missing from TCRdb's copy, which holds only in-frame ones; the method was immunoSEQ multiplex PCR. The sample consists of tens of thousands of clones, 88% of them appearing once. The chain combines TRBV15 with TRBJ1-1, with unresolved D. The receptor was derived from an adult who received the AZD1222 COVID-19 vaccine. The source material was peripheral blood, sampled 28 days after the second AZD1222 dose. As DNA, the CDR3 is TGTGCCACCAGCAGAGCCCGGAGACAAGAAAACACTGAAGCTTTCTTT. Translation: CATSRARRQENTEAFF. Looking up the rest from reference TRBV15 and TRBJ1-1 gives the full variable domain: DAMVIQNPRYQVTQFGKPVTLSCSQTLNHNVMYWYQQKSSQAPKLLFHYYDKDFNNEADTPDNFQSRRPNTSFCFLDIRSPGLGDTAMYLCATSRARRQENTEAFFGQGTRLTVV.